The 3 T cell receptor beta chains reported below all come from one sample, sequenced in a study of spatial heterogeneity in lung cancer. Findings and limits, study-wide: In tumors, expanded intratumoral alpha and beta TCR counts tracked mutation counts.

No antigen is known for these receptors. Specified time point: sample taken at primary tumor resection. TCRdb fed the 5' RACE reads into MiXCR, producing one record per CDR3 protein. The sample yields 5,000 to 6,500 distinct CDR3 sequences, about 8% seen once. The material was lung tumor tissue, obtained at surgery. Receptor source: a female donor with early-stage non-small cell lung cancer.

This clonotype is labeled medium-sized. This chain's CDR3 is CASSLAVFDSTDTQYF. For the CDR3, the DNA is TGTGCCAGCAGCTTAGCAGTCTTCGACAGCACAGATACGCAGTATTTT. This chain uses TRBV7-9 with TRBJ2-3; no firm D call. V was trimmed by 0 bases and J by 0 bases, leaving 10 bases between them. The CDR3 length is 16 residues. Germline CDR1 reads SEHNR; CDR2 reads FQNEAQ (reference sequence).

This clonotype was seen repeatedly, ten times or more. The CDR3 loop is CAISEGTVGYF. The CDR3 nucleotides are TGTGCCATCAGTGAGGGGACGGTGGGGTACTTC. The rearrangement links TRBV10-3 to TRBJ2-7; D possibly uses TRBD1 or TRBD2 (5 bases each). Germline V gene data show CDR1 as ENHRY and CDR2 as SYGVKD. The V end was cut by 2 bases, the J end by 12 bases, with 11 bases between. The CDR3 loop spans 11 amino acids.

The V and J genes are TRBV7-9 and TRBJ2-7; 9 bases are shared with TRBD2. This CDR3 is built from 17 residues. The V and J ends lost 5 bases and 2 bases, in that order; junction bases with no gene match: 13. Germline V gene sequence: CDR1 SEHNR, CDR2 FQNEAQ (reference sequence). The CDR3 protein is CASSPPPGTSRAYEQYF. The CDR3 nucleotides are TGTGCCAGCAGCCCCCCTCCGGGGACTAGCCGGGCCTACGAGCAGTACTTC.